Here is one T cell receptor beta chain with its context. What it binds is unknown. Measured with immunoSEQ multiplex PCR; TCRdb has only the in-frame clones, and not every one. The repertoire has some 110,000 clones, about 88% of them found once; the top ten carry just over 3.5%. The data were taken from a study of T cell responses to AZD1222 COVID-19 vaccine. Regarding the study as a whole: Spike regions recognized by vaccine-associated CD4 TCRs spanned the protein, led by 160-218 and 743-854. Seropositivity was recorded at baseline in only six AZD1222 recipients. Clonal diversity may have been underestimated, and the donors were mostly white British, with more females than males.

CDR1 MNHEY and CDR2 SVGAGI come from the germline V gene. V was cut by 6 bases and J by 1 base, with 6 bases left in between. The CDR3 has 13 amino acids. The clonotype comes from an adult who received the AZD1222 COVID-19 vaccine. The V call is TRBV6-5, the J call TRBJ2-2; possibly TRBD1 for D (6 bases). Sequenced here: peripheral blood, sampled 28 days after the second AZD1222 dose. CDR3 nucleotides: TGTGCCAGCAGGACAGGGAACACCGGGGAGCTGTTTTTT. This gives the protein CASRTGNTGELFF.